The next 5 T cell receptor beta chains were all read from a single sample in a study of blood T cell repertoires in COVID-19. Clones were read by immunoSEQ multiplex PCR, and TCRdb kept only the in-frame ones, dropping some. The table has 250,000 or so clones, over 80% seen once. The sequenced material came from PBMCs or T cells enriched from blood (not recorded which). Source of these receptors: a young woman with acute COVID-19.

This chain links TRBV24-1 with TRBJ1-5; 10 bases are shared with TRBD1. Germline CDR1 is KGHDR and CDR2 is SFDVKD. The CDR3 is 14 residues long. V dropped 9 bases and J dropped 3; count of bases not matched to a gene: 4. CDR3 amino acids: CATGDRGFNQPQHF. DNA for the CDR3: TGTGCCACCGGGGACAGGGGCTTCAATCAGCCCCAGCATTTT.

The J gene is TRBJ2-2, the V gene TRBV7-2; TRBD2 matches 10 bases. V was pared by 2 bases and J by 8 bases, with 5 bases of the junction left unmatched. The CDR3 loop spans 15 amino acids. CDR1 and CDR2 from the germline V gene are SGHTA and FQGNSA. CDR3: CASSLTSGEAGELFF. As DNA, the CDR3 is TGTGCCAGCAGCTTAACTAGCGGGGAGGCAGGGGAGCTGTTTTTT.

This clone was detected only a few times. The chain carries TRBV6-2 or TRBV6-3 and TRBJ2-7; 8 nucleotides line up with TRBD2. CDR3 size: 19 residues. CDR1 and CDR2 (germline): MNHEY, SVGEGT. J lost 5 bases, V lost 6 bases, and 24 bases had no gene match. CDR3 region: CASSPGFSALRLATHEQYF. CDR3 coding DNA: TGTGCCAGCAGCCCCGGTTTCTCGGCCCTACGACTAGCGACCCACGAGCAGTACTTC.

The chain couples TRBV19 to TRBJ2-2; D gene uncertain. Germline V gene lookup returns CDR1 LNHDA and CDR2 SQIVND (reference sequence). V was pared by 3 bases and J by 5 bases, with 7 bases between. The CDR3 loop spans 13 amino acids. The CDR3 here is CASSIESTGELFF. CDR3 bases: TGTGCCAGTAGTATTGAGAGTACCGGGGAGCTGTTTTTT.

The CDR3 bases are TGTGCCAGCAGTACCTCCCGGGACAGGGGAATGTGGACCGGGGAGCTGTTTTTT. Protein product: CASSTSRDRGMWTGELFF. The J gene is TRBJ2-2, the V gene TRBV28; TRBD1 matches at 10 bases. The CDR3 sequence is 18 residues long. Germline CDR1 reads MDHEN; CDR2 reads SYDVKM. The V and J ends lost 5 bases and 5 bases, in that order; junction bases with no gene match: 14.